Below are 5 T cell receptor beta chains sequenced from a single sample in a study of tumor-infiltrating lymphocytes in oesophageal squamous cell carcinoma. TCRdb recomputed calls from the PCR reads with MiXCR, one row per CDR3 protein. The table has over 10,000 distinct CDR3 sequences, nearly 60% seen once. The sample was esophageal tumor tissue. All receptors come from a female donor with esophageal squamous cell carcinoma.

The chain links TRBV12-3 or TRBV12-4 to TRBJ1-1; D gene ambiguous. The length of the CDR3 is 13 residues. Trimming removed 0 bases from V and 7 bases from J, with 9 bases in between. CDR3 nucleotide sequence: TGTGCCAGCAGTTTAGCGGGCCGGATTGAAGCTTTCTTT. This translates into CASSLAGRIEAFF.

This clonotype was seen once. The rearrangement links TRBV7-8 to TRBJ2-7; TRBD1 agrees at 10 bases. Germline V gives CDR1 SGHVS, CDR2 FQNEAQ. The CDR3 is 13 amino acids. The V gene end was trimmed by 3 bases and the J gene end by 7 bases; junction bases not matched to a gene: 3. CDR3 coding DNA: TGTGCCAGCAGCTTTGGACAGGGGGGGGAGCAGTACTTC. Translation gives CASSFGQGGEQYF.

The rearrangement links TRBV7-3 to TRBJ2-5, with a possible D match to TRBD1 (6 bases). Germline-derived CDR1 and CDR2 are SGHTA and FQGTGA. V was cut by 4 bases and J by 1 base, with 13 bases left in between. The CDR3 has 15 amino acids. The CDR3 nucleotides are TGTGCCAGCAGCTCAACCAGGGGAGCCCAAGAGACCCAGTACTTC. Its translation is CASSSTRGAQETQYF.

This clonotype was counted ten times or more. V gene TRBV19 combines with J gene TRBJ2-4; 11 positions agree with TRBD2. The J call may be faulty, since TRBJ2-7 better matches the DNA end. Germline-derived CDR1 and CDR2 are LNHDA and SQIVND (reference sequence). The CDR3 spans 16 residues. The CDR3 region has the DNA TGTGCCAGTAGTAAGGAACTAGCGGGAGTTGGCTACGAGCAGTACTTC. Its translation: CASSKELAGVGYEQYF.

Concerning this clonotype itself: A read error may produce the germline difference seen at one junction end. The chain uses TRBV4-1 and TRBJ1-2; 8 bases align to TRBD1. The V gene's germline CDR1 is MGHRA and CDR2 YSYEKL. The CDR3 runs to 18 residues. The CDR3 nucleotides are TGTGCCAGCAGCCAAGAGTATTACCGGGACAGGACATGGCATGGCTACACCTTC. Protein: CASSQEYYRDRTWHGYTF.